This entry lists 22 T cell receptor beta chains sequenced from one sample in a study of blood T cell repertoires in COVID-19. The assay was immunoSEQ multiplex PCR, and TCRdb's table has in-frame clones only and misses some. The sample carries 350,000 to 450,000 clones, less than 90% recorded once. Sample: peripheral blood. These receptors originate from a woman aged 55-69 years with COVID-19, enrolled during active disease.

This clone appeared once. The V call is TRBV5-1, the J call TRBJ1-1; a weak D match, TRBD1 (6 bases). Germline V gives CDR1 SGHRS, CDR2 YFSETQ. V dropped 0 bases and J dropped 5 bases, with 14 bases sitting between them. CDR3 length equals 15 residues. CDR3 nucleotides: TGCGCCAGCAGCTTGGAGGGGGGGCGCGGGACTGAAGCTTTCTTT. Translation: CASSLEGGRGTEAFF.

The rearrangement uses TRBV19 and TRBJ1-1; D gene unclear. Germline CDR1 reads LNHDA; CDR2 reads SQIVND (reference sequence). Deletions cut 5 bases from V and 4 bases from J, with 23 bases between. This CDR3 is built from 17 residues. CDR3 loop: CASSGEMGRGFGTEAFF. The CDR3 DNA reads TGTGCCAGTAGTGGTGAAATGGGTCGAGGTTTTGGCACTGAAGCTTTCTTT.

The rearrangement links TRBV2 to TRBJ2-7; no firm D call. The germline V gene encodes CDR1 SNHLY and CDR2 FYNNEI. This CDR3 comprises 12 residues. V was pared by 5 bases and J by 2 bases, with 7 bases between. CDR3 loop: CASSPSPYEQYF. The CDR3 bases are TGTGCCAGCAGTCCCTCCCCCTACGAGCAGTACTTC.

The CDR3 region has the DNA TGCGCCAGCAGCCCCGGACTAGTCTACAATGAGCAGTTCTTC. Translating gives CASSPGLVYNEQFF. The V and J genes are TRBV4-3 and TRBJ2-1; 7 bases agree with TRBD2. CDR1 is LGHNA and CDR2 is YSLEER in the germline V gene. After removal of 4 bases from V and 3 bases from J, the junction contained 3 bases not matched to a gene. The CDR3 covers 14 residues.

The J gene is TRBJ2-2, the V gene TRBV6-5; D is undetermined. This CDR3 comprises 11 residues. CDR1 is MNHEY and CDR2 is SVGAGI in the germline V gene. Trimming shortened V by 3 bases and J by 7 bases, and 3 bases separated the two germline ends. The CDR3 loop is CASSYHGELFF. CDR3 nucleotides: TGTGCCAGCAGTTATCACGGGGAGCTGTTTTTT.

This chain uses TRBV3-1 (or the pseudogene TRBV3-2) with TRBJ2-5; D is possibly TRBD2 (7 bases). CDR3 size: 17 residues. V was shortened by 0 bases and J by 5 bases, with 19 bases between the two germline ends. The V gene's germline CDR1 is LGHDT and CDR2 YNNKEL (reference sequence). The CDR3 region has the DNA TGTGCCAGCAGCCAAGATAGGGGGGGGCGCCCCTGGGAGACCCAGTACTTC. It translates to CASSQDRGGRPWETQYF.

This clone was seen a single time. Written as DNA, the CDR3 is TGTGCCAGCAGCCGCCCCCGTTCGGGAGCTTTCTTT. Its protein product is CASSRPRSGAFF. V usage is TRBV11-2 and J usage is TRBJ1-1; unclear D gene. The germline V gene encodes CDR1 SGHAT and CDR2 FQNNGV. Trimming took 5 bases from V and 10 from J, leaving 14 bases between them. The CDR3 is 12 residues long.

CDR3 DNA: TGTGCCAGCAGTTACCCGGCACCGGAGGAGACCCAGTACTTC. It encodes CASSYPAPEETQYF. The rearrangement links TRBV6-2 or TRBV6-3 to TRBJ2-5; D is uncertain. Germline CDR1 and CDR2: MNHEY and SVGEGT. V was cut by 2 bases and J by 5 bases, with 12 bases left in between. CDR3 length: 14 residues.

The rearrangement links TRBV27 to TRBJ1-1, with TRBD1 as a possible D gene (5 bases). The germline V and J ends were trimmed by 7 bases and 1 base, with 16 bases remaining between them. The CDR3 runs to 15 residues. CDR1 MNHEY and CDR2 SMNVEV come from the germline V gene (reference sequence). The DNA for the CDR3 is TGTGCCAGCAACGTGGACCGACAGACGAACACTGAAGCTTTCTTT. Translating it yields CASNVDRQTNTEAFF.

The V gene is TRBV12-5, the J gene TRBJ2-1; D uncertain. The CDR3 has 14 residues. V was pared by 0 bases and J by 6 bases, with 9 bases between. The germline gives CDR1 LGHNT, CDR2 FRNRAP. The CDR3 loop reads CASGLVPVGNEQFF. The CDR3 DNA reads as TGTGCTAGTGGTTTGGTACCGGTTGGCAATGAGCAGTTCTTC.

This rearrangement joins TRBV7-3 to TRBJ2-1, with TRBD1 matching over 8 bases. Losses at the gene ends were 0 bases for V and 9 bases for J; bases not matched to a gene: 4. The length of the CDR3 is 14 residues. CDR1 is SGHTA and CDR2 is FQGTGA in the germline V gene. The CDR3 is CASSLTQGAREQFF. CDR3 nucleotides: TGTGCCAGCAGCTTAACCCAGGGGGCGCGTGAGCAGTTCTTC.

The chain joins TRBV5-1 to TRBJ1-2, with no clear D. This CDR3 is built from 14 residues. Trimming took 4 bases from V and 2 from J, leaving 12 bases between them. Germline CDR1 SGHRS, CDR2 YFSETQ. CDR3 DNA: TGCGCCAGCAGCGCTGAGGGCACCAACTATGGCTACACCTTC. Amino acid sequence: CASSAEGTNYGYTF.

The chain uses TRBV19 and TRBJ1-1; 9 nucleotides agree with TRBD1. Germline assignment: CDR1 LNHDA and CDR2 SQIVND (reference sequence). V shed 5 bases and J 5 bases; nucleotides not matched to a gene: 9. The CDR3 spans 15 residues. The CDR3 reads CASSLQQGAWTEAFF. CDR3 nucleotides: TGTGCCAGTAGTCTACAACAGGGGGCTTGGACTGAAGCTTTCTTT.

The CDR3 coding sequence is TGCGCCAGCAGCTTTGACAGGGTTGGCAATCAGCCCCAGCATTTT. This translates into CASSFDRVGNQPQHF. The chain combines TRBV10-1 with TRBJ1-5; 7 bases fit TRBD1. The CDR3 is made up of 15 amino acids. Germline V CDR1 and CDR2: WNHNN, SYGVQD (reference sequence). V shed 6 bases, J shed 2 bases, and the junction held 7 bases outside the gene matches.

This chain connects TRBV6-5 to TRBJ1-3; no firm D call. Trimming removed 7 bases at V and 1 base at J, with 11 bases between. From germline, CDR1 is MNHEY and CDR2 SVGAGI. CDR3 length equals 14 residues. In DNA form, the CDR3 reads TGTGCCAGCACCTATGGACTGTCTGGAAACACCATATATTTT. Residues: CASTYGLSGNTIYF.

The J gene is TRBJ2-5, the V gene TRBV21-1; the table's D call TRBD1 went unverified against the DNA. TRBV21-1 is described as a pseudogene. The CDR3 is 19 residues long. This CDR3 reads CASSIQTGGEVPCLETQYF. Written as DNA, the CDR3 is TGTGCCAGCAGCATTCAGACAGGGGGCGAAGTGCCTTGTTTGGAGACCCAGTACTTC.

The chain links TRBV7-6 to TRBJ2-1, with 11 bases fitting TRBD2. Germline trimming cut 6 bases from V and 3 bases from J; bases unmatched to any gene: 4. The germline gives CDR1 SGHVS, CDR2 FNYEAQ. CDR3 size: 15 residues. The CDR3 region is CASSPSGGLYNEQFF. As DNA, the CDR3 is TGTGCCAGCAGTCCTAGCGGGGGGCTCTACAATGAGCAGTTCTTC.

The V gene is TRBV2, the J gene TRBJ2-1, with TRBD1 matching 9 bases. This CDR3 is built from 18 residues. With 4 bases clipped from V and 6 bases from J, the junction kept 16 bases outside the gene matches. Per germline, CDR1 SNHLY and CDR2 FYNNEI. Here the CDR3 reads CASSGGTGMGGLVNEQFF. The CDR3 DNA reads TGTGCCAGCAGTGGGGGGACAGGGATGGGTGGCTTGGTCAATGAGCAGTTCTTC.

The chain uses TRBV24-1 and TRBJ2-5; D perhaps matches TRBD2 (6 bases). Trimming shortened V by 4 bases and J by 7 bases, and 12 bases separated the two germline ends. There are 13 residues in the CDR3. Germline V gives CDR1 KGHDR, CDR2 SFDVKD. The DNA of the CDR3 is TGTGCCACCAGTGACCGAGACGGGGGGACCCAGTACTTC. It yields the protein CATSDRDGGTQYF.

The chain joins TRBV7-9 to TRBJ1-5; 11 nucleotides line up with TRBD1. There are 15 residues in the CDR3. The V segment lost 5 bases and the J segment 1 base; nucleotides outside the gene matches: 1. The germline V gene encodes CDR1 SEHNR and CDR2 FQNEAQ (reference sequence). The CDR3 DNA reads as TGTGCCAGCAGCGGACAGGGGGCGAGCAATCAGCCCCAGCATTTT. Its protein product is CASSGQGASNQPQHF.

The chain couples TRBV19 to TRBJ1-3; perhaps TRBD1 as D (5 bases). From germline, CDR1 is LNHDA and CDR2 SQIVND (reference sequence). Trimming removed 7 bases at V and 3 bases at J, with 13 bases between. The CDR3 extends over 14 amino acids. The CDR3 protein is CASTTGLYGNTIYF. In DNA, the CDR3 is TGTGCCAGTACCACGGGACTGTATGGAAACACCATATATTTT.

The genes are TRBV5-1 and TRBJ2-7, with 9 bases fitting TRBD2. The junction had 7 bases not matched to a gene; V was cut back by 1 base and J by 5 bases. The CDR3 contains 15 residues. Germline V gene sequence: CDR1 SGHRS, CDR2 YFSETQ. The CDR3: CASSLLGTSYDEQYF. CDR3 nucleotides: TGCGCCAGCAGCTTGTTGGGGACTAGCTACGACGAGCAGTACTTC.